This TCR beta chain was captured by sequencing in a study of control samples from healthy donors and cancer patients. The germline V and J ends were trimmed by 5 bases and 4 bases, with 8 bases remaining between them. The germline V gene has CDR1 GTSNPN and CDR2 SVGIG (reference sequence). The length of the CDR3 is 11 residues. Sequenced by immunoSEQ multiplex PCR; TCRdb stores in-frame clones only, minus some. The sample includes some 99,000 clones, 90% of them seen just once. The chain links TRBV30 to TRBJ1-2, with D uncertain. Material: blood. The sequence was obtained from a human donor in good health. The donor label of this sample is uncertain. The CDR3 sequence is CAWSSIYGYTF. As DNA, the CDR3 is TGTGCCTGGTCTTCGATCTATGGCTACACCTTC.